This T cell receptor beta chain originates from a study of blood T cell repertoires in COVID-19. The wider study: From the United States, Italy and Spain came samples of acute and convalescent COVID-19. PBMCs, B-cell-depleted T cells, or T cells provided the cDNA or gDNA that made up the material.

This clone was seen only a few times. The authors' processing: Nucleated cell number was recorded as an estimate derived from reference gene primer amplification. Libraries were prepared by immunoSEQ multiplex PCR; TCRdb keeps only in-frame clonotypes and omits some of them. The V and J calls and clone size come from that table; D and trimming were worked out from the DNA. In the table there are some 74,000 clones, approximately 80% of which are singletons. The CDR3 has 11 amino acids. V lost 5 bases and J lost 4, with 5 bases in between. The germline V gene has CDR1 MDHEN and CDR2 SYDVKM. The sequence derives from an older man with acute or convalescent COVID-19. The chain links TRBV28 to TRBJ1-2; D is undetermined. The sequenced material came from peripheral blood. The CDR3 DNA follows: TGTGCCAGCAGTCTCCTCTATGGCTACACCTTC. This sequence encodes CASSLLYGYTF.